This T cell receptor (beta chain) is drawn from a study of T cells after yellow fever vaccination. General study results and limits: A large majority of primary-vaccination clones showed up again after the booster (about 96% CD4, around 90% CD8).

TCRdb independently ran MiXCR on the 5' RACE reads; one entry per CDR3 protein. The repertoire holds over 65,000 distinct CDR3 sequences, with roughly 15% as singletons. This clonotype was observed a few times. The CDR3 sequence is 15 residues long. This chain links TRBV21-1 with TRBJ2-5; the table calls TRBD1, which could not be checked here. TRBV21-1 is a recognized pseudogene. The sequenced sample was CD8+ T cells not binding an NS4B(214-222) dextramer, sorted from PBMCs, obtained 21 days after the first yellow fever vaccination. This clonotype was obtained from a young man who received the YFV17D yellow fever vaccine. CDR3 DNA sequence: TGTGCCAGCAGCAAAGGGGACAGGGGGCAAGAGACCCAGTACTTC. Its translation: CASSKGDRGQETQYF.